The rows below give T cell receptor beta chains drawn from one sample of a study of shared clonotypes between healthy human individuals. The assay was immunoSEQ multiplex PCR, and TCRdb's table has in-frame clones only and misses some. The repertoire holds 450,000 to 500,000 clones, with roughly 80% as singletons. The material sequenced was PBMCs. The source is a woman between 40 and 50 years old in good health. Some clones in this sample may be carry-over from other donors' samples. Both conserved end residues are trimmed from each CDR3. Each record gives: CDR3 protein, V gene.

ASSIDRRSGRDGIQY,TRBV19
AWSPAGQGYAKNIQY,TRBV30
AWSGSSNEQF,TRBV30
ASSLEIGNTGELF,TRBV5-1
ASTSSPPRARSSYEQY,TRBV27
ASSGLETYSGTSGEQF,TRBV9
ASSSPGQGTGEQY,TRBV28
ASTEDPLGGCT,TRBV7-2
ASSLAAGGINTDTQY,TRBV5-1
ASSRQVGTDTQY,TRBV6-4
ASSLVAGAYNEQF,TRBV5-1
ASSPGLAGGNEQF,TRBV11-3
ASSGGLASTYEQY,TRBV6-1
AVWGSFTEAF,TRBV28
ASSYYRDAGELF,TRBV6-6
ASRLAGGQF,TRBV2
ASSRSGTTSAETQY,TRBV14
ASSRFLGRNTGELF,TRBV5-1
ASSEGQLEGEQY,TRBV9
ASSLEGLSPAGELF,TRBV5-1
ASSASGRANNEQF,TRBV28
ASNRGTSTDTQY,TRBV19
AWNPSGGDQETQY,TRBV30
ASGGGSGSLGTGELF,TRBV19
ASSTNRGGWIGAYGYT,TRBV7-2
ASSLRGSGQYNEQF,TRBV11-2
ASSLEVTYSYEQY,TRBV5-1
ASSPLQGAFGELF,TRBV19